This TCR beta chain emerged from a study of cytomegalovirus exposure and HLA in healthy donors. The study, taken as a whole, reports: Segments of the TCR beta V type were, in most cases, productive about 87% or about 30% of the time in an earlier analysis. When a later analysis was performed, an Asian-associated ancestry cluster reportedly had fewer N-insertions than the approximately 600-donor mean.

The CDR3 runs to 14 residues. In germline, CDR1 is MNHEY, CDR2 SVGAGI. V dropped 6 bases and J dropped 7 bases, with 18 bases sitting between them. This clone was observed a handful of times. Its cognate antigen is unknown. The PCR ran on 60 Vbeta and 13 Jbeta primers. The assay was immunoSEQ multiplex PCR, and TCRdb's table has in-frame clones only and misses some. The sample has over 85,000 clones, under 75% seen once. Healthy people donating bone marrow made up the donors. The specimen sequenced was PBMCs. The rearrangement joins TRBV6-5 to TRBJ1-1; no firm D call. The receptor's source is a female donor in good health and CMV-seronegative. This chain's CDR3 is CASRRIPEGDEAFF. For the CDR3, the DNA is TGTGCCAGCAGGCGGATCCCCGAGGGCGATGAAGCTTTCTTT.